This TCR beta chain was sequenced in a study of vaccination and CD4 T cells after COVID-19. As for the study in general: A vaccine, either BNT162b2 or mRNA-1273, was given to participants in two doses.

The V and J ends lost 3 bases and 3 bases respectively, with 12 bases between them. CDR3 length equals 14 residues. Germline V gene lookup returns CDR1 DFQATT and CDR2 SNEGSKA (reference sequence). This clonotype turned up a few times. What it binds is unknown. The Oncomine TCR Beta short-read assay was what sequenced the DNA obtained from cultured CD4+ T cells. TCRdb re-called the PCR reads through MiXCR, storing one row per CDR3 protein. The sample yields about 6,800 distinct CDR3 sequences, 25% seen once. Treatment meaning: 10-day PBMC culture with coronavirus spike peptide pools or control peptides (ViraFEST assay). IL-2 (around 10 IU/ml) and peptide pools (about 10 ug/ml) were added to cultures of approximately 2 million PBMCs per well.

Here the sequenced sample was CD4+ T cells from blood, cultured in vitro, taken after SARS-CoV-2 vaccination. This TCR derives from a human donor who had recovered from COVID-19. This chain links TRBV20-1 with TRBJ1-5; TRBD1 is a possible D gene (6 bases). The CDR3 sequence: CSASKDRVNQPQHF. In nucleotides, the CDR3 is TGCAGTGCTAGTAAGGACAGAGTCAATCAGCCCCAGCATTTT.